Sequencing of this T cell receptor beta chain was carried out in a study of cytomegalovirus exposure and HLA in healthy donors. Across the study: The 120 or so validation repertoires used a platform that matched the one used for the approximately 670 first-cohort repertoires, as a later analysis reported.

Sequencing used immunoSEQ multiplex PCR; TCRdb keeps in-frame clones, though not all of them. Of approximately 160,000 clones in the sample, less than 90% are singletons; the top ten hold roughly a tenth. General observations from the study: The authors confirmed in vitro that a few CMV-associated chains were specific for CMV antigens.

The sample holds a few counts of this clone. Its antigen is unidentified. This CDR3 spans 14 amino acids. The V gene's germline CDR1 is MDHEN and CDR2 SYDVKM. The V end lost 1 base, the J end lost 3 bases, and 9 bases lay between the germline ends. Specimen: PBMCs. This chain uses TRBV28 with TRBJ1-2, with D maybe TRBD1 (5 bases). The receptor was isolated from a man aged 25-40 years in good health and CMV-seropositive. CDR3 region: CASSLLGGDYGYTF. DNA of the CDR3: TGTGCCAGCAGTTTATTGGGGGGGGACTATGGCTACACCTTC.